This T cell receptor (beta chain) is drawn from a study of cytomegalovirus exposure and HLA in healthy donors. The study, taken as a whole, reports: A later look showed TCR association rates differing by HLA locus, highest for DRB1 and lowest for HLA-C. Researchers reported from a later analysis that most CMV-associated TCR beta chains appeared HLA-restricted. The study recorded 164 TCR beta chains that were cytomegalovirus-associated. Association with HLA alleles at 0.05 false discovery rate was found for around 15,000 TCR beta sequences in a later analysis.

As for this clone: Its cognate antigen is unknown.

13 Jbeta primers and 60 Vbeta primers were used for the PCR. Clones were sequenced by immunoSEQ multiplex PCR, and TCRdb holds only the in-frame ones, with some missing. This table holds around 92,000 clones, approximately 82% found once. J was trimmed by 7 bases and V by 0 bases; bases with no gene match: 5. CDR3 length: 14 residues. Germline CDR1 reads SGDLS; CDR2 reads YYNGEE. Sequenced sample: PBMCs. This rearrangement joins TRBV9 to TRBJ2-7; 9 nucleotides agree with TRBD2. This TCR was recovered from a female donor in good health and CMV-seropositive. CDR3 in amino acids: CASSVDSGSWEQYF. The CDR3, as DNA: TGTGCCAGCAGCGTAGATAGCGGGAGTTGGGAGCAGTACTTC.